A selection of T cell receptor beta chains follows, all from one sample in a study of CD8 T cells in ankylosing spondylitis. A single record per CDR3 protein comes from TCRdb applying MiXCR to the 5' RACE reads. This sample has hundreds of thousands of distinct CDR3 sequences, with 25% to 30% found just once. Sequenced input: blood, either unsorted or a sorted T cell fraction (not recorded which). The source is a male donor with ankylosing spondylitis. Each CDR3 is given with its conserved first and last residue. A D gene is named only where the DNA matches it firmly. Clone size, where shown, is once, few, many, or a class for clones that have expanded.

.	TRBJ2-1	TRBV29-1	.	CSVGRYNEQFF
few	TRBJ1-2	TRBV12-3/TRBV12-4	.	CASSLTGTRNGYTF
.	TRBJ2-3	TRBV14	.	CASSQVMAPTDTQYF
few	TRBJ1-4	TRBV5-1	.	CASSLGAYEKLFF
.	TRBJ1-1	TRBV5-1	.	CASSSATWGTEAFF
few	TRBJ2-1	TRBV7-2	TRBD2	CASSPQAGEGVNEQFF
.	TRBJ2-7	TRBV20-1	.	CSARDHRGLSYEQYF
few	TRBJ2-7	TRBV20-1	TRBD2	CSARGSSGYYEQYF
few	TRBJ2-7	TRBV7-2	TRBD1	CASSFGTATYEQYF
.	TRBJ1-1	TRBV6-1	.	CASSDPRFGGNTEAFF
few	TRBJ2-3	TRBV3-1	TRBD2	CASSQDWEGRAGMQYF
few	TRBJ1-2	TRBV12-3/TRBV12-4	.	CASNIGAGTGGYTF
.	TRBJ2-3	TRBV25-1	TRBD1	CASSELGTGADTQYF
few	TRBJ1-4	TRBV5-1	.	CASSEQGVNEKLFF
.	TRBJ2-7	TRBV7-9	TRBD2	CASSVTGTSGTYEQYF